The clone carrying this T cell receptor (beta chain) has a handful of counts. Time point indicated: blood 2 weeks post-SBRT. Specified treatment: 15 Gy SBRT to primary tumor, nephrectomy 4 weeks later. This specimen belongs to a study of radiation and T cells in renal cell carcinoma. The repertoire was sequenced with immunoSEQ multiplex PCR; TCRdb's copy has only in-frame clones and lacks some. Of fewer than 150,000 clones detected, 88% appear once; the ten largest clones hold approximately 5.8%. The sequencing used blood, collected from a patient whose treatment included radiotherapy and nephrectomy. The clonotype comes from an older woman with renal cell carcinoma.

The CDR3 sequence: CASSPRSRNTEAFF. CDR3 in DNA: TGTGCCAGCAGCCCAAGATCCCGGAACACTGAAGCTTTCTTT. The chain couples TRBV7-9 to TRBJ1-1; D uncertain. This CDR3 contains 14 residues. The V gene lost 5 bases and the J gene lost 1 base, with 11 bases spanning the gap. Germline V gene sequence: CDR1 SEHNR, CDR2 FQNEAQ (reference sequence).